The 29 T cell receptor beta chains below come from one sample, sequenced in a study of identical twins. One entry per CDR3 protein, called by TCRdb with MiXCR from the 5' RACE reads. The top ten clones hold less than 0.35% of a sample with 1,800,000 or so distinct CDR3 sequences, under 35% of them seen once. The source material was cord blood. The receptors come from a newborn girl in good health.

The V gene is TRBV7-9, the J gene TRBJ1-2; a possible D gene is TRBD1 (5 bases). This CDR3 comprises 15 residues. Trimming pared 5 bases from V and 0 bases from J, leaving 13 bases between. From germline, CDR1 is SEHNR and CDR2 FQNEAQ (reference sequence). CDR3 DNA sequence: TGTGCCAGCAGCCAAGGGACCGTACCTAACTATGGCTACACCTTC. Protein: CASSQGTVPNYGYTF.

This clonotype was seen at least ten times. The chain employs TRBV12-3 or TRBV12-4 and TRBJ2-3; D is uncertain. This CDR3 contains 12 residues. The V and J ends lost 6 bases and 6 bases respectively, with 10 bases between them. The CDR3 sequence is CASRDPGDTQYF. DNA for the CDR3: TGTGCCAGCAGGGACCCTGGGGATACGCAGTATTTT.

CDR3 DNA: TGTGCCAGCAGTTACGGGACGGTAACCTACGAGCAGTACTTC. Protein product: CASSYGTVTYEQYF. The V call is TRBV6-6, the J call TRBJ2-7; D might be TRBD1 or TRBD2, each matching 5 bases. The CDR3 covers 14 residues. The germline V gene has CDR1 MNHNY and CDR2 SVGAGI (reference sequence). Trimming pared 2 bases from V and 2 bases from J, leaving 10 bases between.

In its sample, this clonotype was seen a few times. This chain uses TRBV4-2 with TRBJ1-1, with D unclear. V shed 2 bases and J shed 1 base, with 14 bases lying between them. This CDR3 region has 16 residues. Per the germline V gene, CDR1 is LGHNA and CDR2 is YNFKEQ. The DNA for the CDR3 is TGTGCCAGCAGCCAAACCTGGGTAGGTGGGAACACTGAAGCTTTCTTT. Protein product: CASSQTWVGGNTEAFF.

The chain couples TRBV28 to TRBJ1-5; 9 bases align to TRBD1. The CDR3 totals 14 residues. The germline V gene encodes CDR1 MDHEN and CDR2 SYDVKM. The V segment lost 8 bases and the J segment 4 bases; nucleotides outside the gene matches: 6. CDR3 sequence: CASRTGESNQPQHF. CDR3 nucleotides: TGTGCCAGCCGGACAGGGGAGAGTAATCAGCCCCAGCATTTT. The full variable domain, its missing parts supplied by reference TRBV28 and TRBJ1-5, is DVKVTQSSRYLVKRTGEKVFLECVQDMDHENMFWYRQDPGLGLRLIYFSYDVKMKEKGDIPEGYSVSREKKERFSLILESASTNQTSMYLCASRTGESNQPQHFGDGTRLSIL.

This chain joins TRBV2 and TRBJ2-5; D remains unclear. Germline loops: CDR1 SNHLY, CDR2 FYNNEI. Trimming stripped 9 bases from V and 11 bases from J, with 16 bases between. The CDR3 covers 11 residues. CDR3 nucleotides: TGTGCCAGAAGAGAGAGAAATGGGCAGTACTTC. It codes for CARRERNGQYF.

This clonotype was recorded a few times. J is TRBJ1-6 and V is TRBV6-5; tentatively, D is TRBD1 (6 bases). Germline V gene sequence: CDR1 MNHEY, CDR2 SVGAGI. The length of the CDR3 is 15 residues. The V end lost 7 bases, the J end lost 1 base, and 11 bases lay between the germline ends. The DNA of the CDR3 is TGTGCCAGCACCCAAACAGGGTCCTATAATTCACCCCTCCACTTT. This gives the protein CASTQTGSYNSPLHF.

In its sample, this clonotype was seen a few times. This chain connects TRBV20-1 to TRBJ2-4; no reliable D call. The DNA end is more similar to TRBJ2-7, so the J call may be wrong. The germline V gene has CDR1 DFQATT and CDR2 SNEGSKA (reference sequence). The CDR3 runs 11 residues. CDR3 protein: CSARKYDEQYF. DNA of the CDR3: TGCAGTGCTAGGAAATACGACGAGCAGTACTTC.

The sample holds a few counts of this clonotype. The chain couples TRBV6-2 or TRBV6-3 to TRBJ2-2, with D unclear. The CDR3 is made up of 15 amino acids. Germline-derived CDR1 and CDR2 are MNHEY and SVGEGT. V gave up 0 bases and J gave up 4 bases, with 9 bases separating them. DNA for the CDR3: TGTGCCAGCAGTTACTCGTCGCGCCCCACCGGGGAGCTGTTTTTT. It encodes CASSYSSRPTGELFF.

This clonotype turned up a few times. The V call is TRBV7-2, the J call TRBJ1-5; D not certain. CDR3 size: 15 residues. The V gene's germline CDR1 is SGHTA and CDR2 FQGNSA. Trimming shortened V by 1 base and J by 6 bases, and 13 bases separated the two germline ends. CDR3 sequence: CASSLEIVSGQPQHF. The DNA of the CDR3 is TGTGCCAGCAGCTTAGAAATAGTCTCAGGTCAGCCCCAGCATTTT.

This clonotype was recorded a few times. The chain uses TRBV5-6 and TRBJ2-7; no clear D. V was shortened by 0 bases and J by 5 bases, with 12 bases between the two germline ends. Germline-derived CDR1 and CDR2 are SGHDT and YYEEEE. The CDR3 runs to 14 residues. The CDR3 DNA reads as TGTGCCAGCAGCTTGGGCCAGGCCCCCCACGAGCAGTACTTC. It yields the protein CASSLGQAPHEQYF.

This clonotype came up many times. The chain links TRBV2 to TRBJ1-2; D ambiguous. Germline assignment: CDR1 SNHLY and CDR2 FYNNEI. CDR3 size: 13 residues. Between the trimmed V and J ends, which lost 7 bases and 6 bases, there was a span of 15 bases. For the CDR3, the DNA is TGTGCCAGCAAAGCAGCCCTGATGAATGGCTACACCTTC. Translation: CASKAALMNGYTF.

The gene calls are TRBV2 and TRBJ2-5, with a tentative D call TRBD2 (6 bases). V was clipped by 8 bases and J by 5 bases, with 15 bases between them. This CDR3 region has 13 residues. Germline assignment: CDR1 SNHLY and CDR2 FYNNEI. The CDR3 here is CASGGTSGETQYF. The CDR3 DNA reads TGTGCCAGCGGCGGGACCTCAGGCGAGACCCAGTACTTC.

This clonotype occurred once. The chain links TRBV5-1 to TRBJ1-1; TRBD1 aligns across 7 bases. Germline CDR1 reads SGHRS; CDR2 reads YFSETQ. The CDR3 contains 15 residues. Trimming at V came to 4 bases and at J to 1 base, leaving 7 bases not matched to a gene. This chain's CDR3 is CASSPDRRANTEAFF. The CDR3 nucleotides are TGCGCCAGCAGCCCGGACAGGAGGGCGAACACTGAAGCTTTCTTT.

This clonotype was detected a few times. V gene TRBV20-1 combines with J gene TRBJ2-7; 9 bases agree with TRBD1. The trim removed 5 bases at V and 3 bases at J, leaving 5 bases unmatched. Germline V gene lookup returns CDR1 DFQATT and CDR2 SNEGSKA (reference sequence). CDR3 length: 13 residues. The CDR3 sequence is CSAQQGAHYEQYF. The CDR3 nucleotides read TGCAGTGCTCAACAGGGGGCGCACTACGAGCAGTACTTC.

The rearrangement uses TRBV5-1 and TRBJ2-7; 9 nucleotides line up with TRBD1. This CDR3 spans 16 amino acids. The V gene end was trimmed by 3 bases and the J gene end by 2 bases; junction bases not matched to a gene: 9. From germline, CDR1 is SGHRS and CDR2 YFSETQ. CDR3 DNA sequence: TGCGCCAGCAGCTGGGGTTCAACAGGGGGCCCCTACGAGCAGTACTTC. Its protein product is CASSWGSTGGPYEQYF.

This clonotype was observed many times. The V gene is TRBV28, the J gene TRBJ2-6, with D unresolved. This CDR3 comprises 18 residues. V dropped 1 base and J dropped 0 bases, with 13 bases sitting between them. In germline, CDR1 is MDHEN, CDR2 SYDVKM. This chain's CDR3 is CASSLYPPYSSGANVLTF. CDR3 DNA sequence: TGTGCCAGCAGTTTATACCCTCCCTACAGCTCTGGGGCCAACGTCCTGACTTTC.

This clonotype was seen only a few times. The chain couples TRBV5-4 to TRBJ2-7; tentatively, D is TRBD1 or TRBD2 (6 bases each). CDR1 and CDR2 from the germline V gene are SGHNT and YYREEE (reference sequence). There are 15 residues in the CDR3. V was shortened by 2 bases and J by 3 bases, with 15 bases between the two germline ends. The CDR3 protein is CASSFDGGAHYEQYF. CDR3 DNA sequence: TGTGCCAGCAGCTTTGACGGGGGCGCCCACTACGAGCAGTACTTC.

This clonotype was detected only a few times. The rearrangement uses TRBV5-1 and TRBJ2-1; D call uncertain. Germline values: CDR1 SGHRS, CDR2 YFSETQ. The CDR3 is made up of 15 amino acids. Trimming stripped 9 bases from V and 4 bases from J, with 20 bases between. This chain's CDR3 is CATRGTARTYNEQFF. For the CDR3, the DNA is TGCGCCACCCGAGGAACTGCACGAACGTACAATGAGCAGTTCTTC.

This clonotype was seen a few times. The J gene is TRBJ2-1, the V gene TRBV4-1, with D possibly being TRBD2 (6 bases). V was shortened by 0 bases and J by 0 bases, with 9 bases between the two germline ends. The CDR3 contains 16 residues. Germline loops: CDR1 MGHRA, CDR2 YSYEKL. CDR3 region: CASSQERESSYNEQFF. The CDR3, as DNA: TGCGCCAGCAGCCAAGAACGGGAGAGCTCCTACAATGAGCAGTTCTTC.

CDR3 loop: CASRRLGAGYTF. The CDR3 coding sequence is TGTGCCAGCAGGAGACTGGGAGCTGGCTACACCTTC. The rearrangement joins TRBV27 to TRBJ1-2; no reliable D call. CDR1 and CDR2 from the germline V gene are MNHEY and SMNVEV (reference sequence). V was shortened by 6 bases and J by 7 bases, with 12 bases between the two germline ends. There are 12 residues in the CDR3.

The gene calls are TRBV10-3 and TRBJ1-1; maybe TRBD1 (6 bases). This CDR3 region has 15 residues. Germline lookup yields CDR1 ENHRY and CDR2 SYGVKD. V lost 0 bases, J lost 5 bases, and 13 bases lay in between. DNA for the CDR3: TGTGCCATCAGTGAGTCGGGGGCGAGGGCAACTGAAGCTTTCTTT. It is translated as CAISESGARATEAFF.

The rearrangement joins TRBV15 to TRBJ2-2; TRBD1 agrees at 9 bases. This CDR3 spans 13 amino acids. V was clipped by 5 bases and J by 7 bases; unmatched bases: 2. From germline, CDR1 is LNHNV and CDR2 YYDKDF (reference sequence). CDR3 DNA: TGTGCCACCAGCTGGACAGGGGACGGGGAGCTGTTTTTT. Protein sequence: CATSWTGDGELFF. Full variable domain (remainder filled in from reference TRBV15 and TRBJ2-2): DAMVIQNPRYQVTQFGKPVTLSCSQTLNHNVMYWYQQKSSQAPKLLFHYYDKDFNNEADTPDNFQSRRPNTSFCFLDIRSPGLGDTAMYLCATSWTGDGELFFGEGSRLTVL.

This clonotype was picked up a small number of times. The chain is built from TRBV5-1 and TRBJ1-2, with TRBD1 as a possible D gene (6 bases). CDR3 length: 15 residues. Trimming cost V 0 bases and J 4 bases, with 13 bases left between them. Germline V gene sequence: CDR1 SGHRS, CDR2 YFSETQ. The chain's CDR3 is CASSLEGGAVYGYTF. Here the CDR3 DNA reads TGCGCCAGCAGCTTGGAAGGGGGGGCGGTCTATGGCTACACCTTC.

The chain carries TRBV12-3 or TRBV12-4 and TRBJ2-1; 7 nucleotides match TRBD2. J was trimmed by 4 bases and V by 5 bases; bases with no gene match: 14. CDR3 length: 17 amino acids. Written as DNA, the CDR3 is TGTGCCAGCAGTCCCGGGACTACACATAGCCGTTACAATGAGCAGTTCTTC. It codes for CASSPGTTHSRYNEQFF.

The chain is built from TRBV5-1 and TRBJ2-3; D is undetermined. CDR1 SGHRS and CDR2 YFSETQ come from the germline V gene. V was pared by 0 bases and J by 2 bases, with 13 bases between. The CDR3 loop spans 16 amino acids. CDR3 in DNA: TGCGCCAGCAGCTTGGGCGACTTCCCAATCACAGATACGCAGTATTTT. Translated: CASSLGDFPITDTQYF.

A few counts support this clonotype. The rearrangement uses TRBV20-1 and TRBJ2-1; 10 positions agree with TRBD2. Germline V gives CDR1 DFQATT, CDR2 SNEGSKA (reference sequence). J gave up 2 bases and V 4 bases, and 8 bases lay outside the gene matches. This CDR3 has 16 residues. The chain's CDR3 is CSAMSRSGGTYNEQFF. CDR3 DNA: TGCAGTGCTATGAGTCGTAGCGGGGGGACCTACAATGAGCAGTTCTTC.

A word on this clonotype: A much larger clone differs from this one at a single base, so this may be a read error. This chain's CDR3 is CSARQGSETQYF. The DNA for the CDR3 is TGCAGTGCTAGACAGGGGTCAGAGACCCAGTACTTC. The gene calls are TRBV20-1 and TRBJ2-5; D may be TRBD1 (6 bases). Germline loops: CDR1 DFQATT, CDR2 SNEGSKA (reference sequence). Trimming removed 2 bases at V and 4 bases at J, with 8 bases between. The CDR3 is 12 residues long.

This clonotype showed up just a few times. The rearrangement uses TRBV20-1 and TRBJ2-3; TRBD1 matches 9 bases. The CDR3 covers 15 residues. Germline V gene data show CDR1 as DFQATT and CDR2 as SNEGSKA (reference sequence). The V gene end was trimmed by 6 bases and the J gene end by 4 bases; junction bases not matched to a gene: 11. DNA for the CDR3: TGCAGTGCGCCCAGGCCTAGGACAGGGGCAGATACGCAGTATTTT. Amino acids: CSAPRPRTGADTQYF.